This T cell receptor beta chain was identified in a study of neurological immune-mediated disorders. General study findings and limits: Multiple sclerosis was found to have the least TCR clonal expansion, below healthy controls, and HTLV-1-associated myelopathy the most.

This clonotype is medium-sized in the sample. The antigen is undetermined. The authors made cDNA by 5'RACE with 10-nucleotide random UMIs. The yield of each sequencing run was over 160 million TCR-beta sequences from 15-18 subjects. TCRdb redid the calling of the 5' RACE reads with MiXCR, one entry per CDR3 protein. The sample comprises approximately 19,000 distinct CDR3 sequences, about 7.5% of which are singletons, and approximately 16% rests with the top ten. Germline CDR1 SGHVS, CDR2 FQNEAQ. This CDR3 contains 15 residues. V lost 6 bases to trimming and J lost 4 bases; unmatched junction nucleotides: 8.

The sample taken for sequencing was CD8+ T cells from blood. This TCR was recovered from a woman aged 30 to 39 with HTLV-1-associated myelopathy (HAM/TSP). This chain uses TRBV7-8 with TRBJ2-2; the match to TRBD2 covers 7 bases. CDR3 in DNA: TGTGCCAGCAGGTTTCTAGCGGCTAGCACCGGGGAGCTGTTTTTT. It codes for CASRFLAASTGELFF.